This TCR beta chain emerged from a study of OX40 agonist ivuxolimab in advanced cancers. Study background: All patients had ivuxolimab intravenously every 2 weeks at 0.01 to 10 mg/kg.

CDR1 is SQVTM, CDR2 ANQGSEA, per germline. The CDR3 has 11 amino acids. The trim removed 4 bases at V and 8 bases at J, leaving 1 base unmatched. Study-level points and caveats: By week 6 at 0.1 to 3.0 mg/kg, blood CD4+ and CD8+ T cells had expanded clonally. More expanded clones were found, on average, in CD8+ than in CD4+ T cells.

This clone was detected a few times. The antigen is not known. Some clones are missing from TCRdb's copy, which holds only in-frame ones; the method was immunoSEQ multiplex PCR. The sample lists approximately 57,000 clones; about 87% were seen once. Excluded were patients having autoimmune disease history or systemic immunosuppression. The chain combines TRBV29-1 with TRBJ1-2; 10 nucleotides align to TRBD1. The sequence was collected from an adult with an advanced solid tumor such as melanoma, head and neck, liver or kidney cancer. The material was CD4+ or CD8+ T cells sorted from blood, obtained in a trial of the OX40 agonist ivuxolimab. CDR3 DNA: TGCAGCGTTGGGGACAGGGGCGGCTACACCTTC. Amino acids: CSVGDRGGYTF. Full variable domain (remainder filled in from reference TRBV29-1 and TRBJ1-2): SAVISQKPSRDICQRGTSLTIQCQVDSQVTMMFWYRQQPGQSLTLIATANQGSEATYESGFVIDKFPISRPNLTFSTLTVSNMSPEDSSIYLCSVGDRGGYTFGSGTRLTVV.